This T cell receptor (beta chain) came from a study of blood T cell repertoires in COVID-19. Overall study context: Spain, Italy and the United States supplied samples that represented acute and convalescent COVID-19. Sources were T cells, B-cell-depleted T cells, or PBMCs; the material itself was cDNA or gDNA.

The table came from immunoSEQ multiplex PCR; TCRdb's copy has only in-frame clones and leaves some out. The table includes 150,000 to 200,000 clones, about 89% detected once. Participants were aged 18 to 89 years from approximately 25 US areas. Recovered Cohort 3 donors showed two negative PCRs, clearance, or symptom resolution. CDR3 length equals 12 residues. Germline values: CDR1 SNHLY, CDR2 FYNNEI. The V and J ends lost 7 bases and 7 bases respectively, with 8 bases between them. Sequencing was done on a sample of PBMCs or T cells enriched from blood (not recorded which). The clonotype comes from a young woman who had recovered from COVID-19. V gene TRBV2 combines with J gene TRBJ1-6, with D unresolved. The CDR3 here is CASNKRNSPLHF. DNA of the CDR3: TGTGCCAGCAATAAGCGGAATTCACCCCTCCACTTT.